A single sample gave rise to the 8 T cell receptor beta chains below, sequenced in a study of blood T cell repertoires in COVID-19. The method was immunoSEQ multiplex PCR; TCRdb's version includes in-frame clones alone and lacks a portion of them. The sample consists of 400,000 to 450,000 clones, approximately 88% of them appearing once. The specimen sequenced was peripheral blood. The receptor set was obtained from a woman between 50 and 59 years old with COVID-19, enrolled during active disease.

The chain uses TRBV2 and TRBJ2-1, with 9 bases lining up with TRBD1. Germline trimming cut 4 bases from V and 8 bases from J; bases unmatched to any gene: 12. The germline gives CDR1 SNHLY, CDR2 FYNNEI. The CDR3 is 16 amino acids. The CDR3 nucleotides are TGTGCCAGCAGTGTAATGGGACAGGGATCCGTGGATGAGCAGTTCTTC. Translating gives CASSVMGQGSVDEQFF.

The chain links TRBV15 to TRBJ1-3; D not certain. This CDR3 has 15 amino acids. The V end was cut by 3 bases, the J end by 3 bases, with 12 bases between. The V gene's germline CDR1 is LNHNV and CDR2 YYDKDF (reference sequence). CDR3 coding DNA: TGTGCCACCAGCAGCAATATGGAGTTTGGAAACACCATATATTTT. Its protein is CATSSNMEFGNTIYF.

The chain uses TRBV11-3 and TRBJ2-3; D may be TRBD2 (6 bases). The CDR3 contains 16 residues. V lost 4 bases and J 1 base, leaving 15 bases between the germline ends. Germline lookup yields CDR1 SGHNT and CDR2 YENEEA. CDR3 nucleotide sequence: TGTGCCAGCAGCTACCAAAGCGGGTCTGGCACAGATACGCAGTATTTT. Translating gives CASSYQSGSGTDTQYF. Variable domain in full (rest from reference TRBV11-3 and TRBJ2-3): EAGVVQSPRYKIIEKKQPVAFWCNPISGHNTLYWYLQNLGQGPELLIRYENEEAVDDSQLPKDRFSAERLKGVDSTLKIQPAELGDSAVYLCASSYQSGSGTDTQYFGPGTRLTVL.

The chain recombines TRBV3-1 (or the pseudogene TRBV3-2) with TRBJ1-3; D call uncertain. CDR1 LGHDT and CDR2 YNNKEL come from the germline V gene (reference sequence). Trimming cost V 4 bases and J 0 bases, with 7 bases left between them. The CDR3 contains 14 residues. The CDR3 sequence is CASSPRLSGNTIYF. CDR3 bases: TGTGCCAGCAGCCCCAGGCTCTCTGGAAACACCATATATTTT.

V usage is TRBV7-8 and J usage is TRBJ1-4; TRBD1 matches 7 bases. Germline V lookup: CDR1 SGHVS, CDR2 FQNEAQ. The V segment lost 5 bases and the J segment 3 bases; nucleotides outside the gene matches: 6. The CDR3 extends over 15 amino acids. CDR3 sequence (DNA): TGTGCCAGCAGCCCTCCCGGGACAGCTAATGAAAAACTGTTTTTT. Protein sequence: CASSPPGTANEKLFF.

The V gene is TRBV18, the J gene TRBJ1-1; no firm D call. Germline lookup yields CDR1 KGHSH and CDR2 LQKENI. With 6 bases removed from V and 8 bases from J, the gap between germline ends came to 16 bases. The CDR3 is 13 residues long. The CDR3 sequence is CASSPVDAGEAFF. The DNA of the CDR3 is TGTGCCAGCTCTCCAGTCGACGCGGGAGAAGCTTTCTTT.

The chain is built from TRBV5-6 and TRBJ2-5, with D perhaps matching TRBD1 (6 bases). Germline V gene sequence: CDR1 SGHDT, CDR2 YYEEEE. CDR3 size: 13 residues. V dropped 5 bases and J dropped 3 bases, with 11 bases sitting between them. The CDR3 loop reads CASSRQAEETQYF. CDR3 nucleotides: TGTGCCAGCAGTCGACAGGCCGAAGAGACCCAGTACTTC. The entire variable domain, with the rest obtained from reference TRBV5-6 and TRBJ2-5, is as follows: DAGVTQSPTHLIKTRGQQVTLRCSPKSGHDTVSWYQQALGQGPQFIFQYYEEEERQRGNFPDRFSGHQFPNYSSELNVNALLLGDSALYLCASSRQAEETQYFGPGTRLLVL.

This chain connects TRBV24-1 to TRBJ2-2; weak D call: TRBD2 (6 bases). CDR1 is KGHDR, CDR2 SFDVKD, per germline. The CDR3 spans 12 residues. V dropped 12 bases and J dropped 4 bases, with 11 bases sitting between them. This chain's CDR3 is CASARGTGELFF. CDR3 bases: TGTGCCTCGGCGCGGGGCACCGGGGAGCTGTTTTTT.